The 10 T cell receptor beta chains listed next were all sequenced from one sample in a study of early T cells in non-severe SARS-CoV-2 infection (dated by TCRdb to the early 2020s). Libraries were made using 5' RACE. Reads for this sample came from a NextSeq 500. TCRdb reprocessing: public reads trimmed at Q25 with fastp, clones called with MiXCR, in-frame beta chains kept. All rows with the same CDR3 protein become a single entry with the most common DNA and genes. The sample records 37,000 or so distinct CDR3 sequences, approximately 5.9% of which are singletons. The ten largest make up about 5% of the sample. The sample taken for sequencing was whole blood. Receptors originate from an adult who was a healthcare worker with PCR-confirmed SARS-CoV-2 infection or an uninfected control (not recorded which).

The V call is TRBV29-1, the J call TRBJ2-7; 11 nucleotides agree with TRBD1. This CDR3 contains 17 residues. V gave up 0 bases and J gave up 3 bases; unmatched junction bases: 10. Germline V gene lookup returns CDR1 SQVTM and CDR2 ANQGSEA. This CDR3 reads CSVEDAEPGQGDYEQYF. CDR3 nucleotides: TGCAGCGTTGAAGATGCCGAACCGGGACAGGGGGACTACGAGCAGTACTTC.

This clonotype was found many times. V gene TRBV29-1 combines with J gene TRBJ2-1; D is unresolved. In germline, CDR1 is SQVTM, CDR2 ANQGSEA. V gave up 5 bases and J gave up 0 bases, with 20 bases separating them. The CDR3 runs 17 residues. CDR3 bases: TGCAGCGTTCCCTGGACCGATTCCCGAAGCTCCTACAATGAGCAGTTCTTC. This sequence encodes CSVPWTDSRSSYNEQFF.

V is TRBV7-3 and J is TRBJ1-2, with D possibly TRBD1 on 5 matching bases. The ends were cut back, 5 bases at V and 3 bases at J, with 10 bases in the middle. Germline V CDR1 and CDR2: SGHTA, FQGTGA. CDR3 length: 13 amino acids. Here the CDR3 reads CASSPGPDYGYTF. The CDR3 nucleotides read TGTGCCAGCAGCCCGGGACCAGACTATGGCTACACCTTC. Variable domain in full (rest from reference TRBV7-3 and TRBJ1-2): GAGVSQTPSNKVTEKGKYVELRCDPISGHTALYWYRQSLGQGPEFLIYFQGTGAADDSGLPNDRFFAVRPEGSVSTLKIQRTERGDSAVYLCASSPGPDYGYTFGSGTRLTVV.

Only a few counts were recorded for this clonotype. The chain's CDR3 is CASSLGPSWDSSYEQYF. The CDR3 DNA is TGTGCCAGCAGCTTAGGACCCTCATGGGACAGCTCCTACGAGCAGTACTTC. The chain employs TRBV7-9 and TRBJ2-7; 7 nucleotides match TRBD1. The CDR3 contains 17 residues. Germline V gene sequence: CDR1 SEHNR, CDR2 FQNEAQ (reference sequence). V lost 1 base, J lost 0 bases, and 9 bases stayed unmatched.

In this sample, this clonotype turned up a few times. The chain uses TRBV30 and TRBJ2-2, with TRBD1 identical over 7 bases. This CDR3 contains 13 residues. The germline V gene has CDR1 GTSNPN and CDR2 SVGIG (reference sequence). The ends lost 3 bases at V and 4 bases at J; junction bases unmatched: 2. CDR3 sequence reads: CAWSRDSTGELFF. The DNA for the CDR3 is TGTGCCTGGAGCCGGGACAGCACCGGGGAGCTGTTTTTT. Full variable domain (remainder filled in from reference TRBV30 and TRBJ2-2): SQTIHQWPATLVQPVGSPLSLECTVEGTSNPNLYWYRQAAGRGLQLLFYSVGIGQISSEVPQNLSASRPQDRQFILSSKKLLLSDSGFYLCAWSRDSTGELFFGEGSRLTVL.

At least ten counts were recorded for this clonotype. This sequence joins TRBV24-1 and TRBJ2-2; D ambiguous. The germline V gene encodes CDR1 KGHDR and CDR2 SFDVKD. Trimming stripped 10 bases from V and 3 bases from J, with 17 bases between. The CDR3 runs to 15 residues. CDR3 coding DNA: TGTGCCACTTTTCGGCAGGCTTGGGACACCGGGGAGCTGTTTTTT. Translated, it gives CATFRQAWDTGELFF.

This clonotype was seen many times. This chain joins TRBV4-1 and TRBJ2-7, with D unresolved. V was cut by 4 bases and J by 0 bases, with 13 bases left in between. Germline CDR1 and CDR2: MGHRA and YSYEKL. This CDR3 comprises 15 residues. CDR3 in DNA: TGCGCCAGCAGCCCCGATAGAGGTTACTCCTACGAGCAGTACTTC. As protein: CASSPDRGYSYEQYF.

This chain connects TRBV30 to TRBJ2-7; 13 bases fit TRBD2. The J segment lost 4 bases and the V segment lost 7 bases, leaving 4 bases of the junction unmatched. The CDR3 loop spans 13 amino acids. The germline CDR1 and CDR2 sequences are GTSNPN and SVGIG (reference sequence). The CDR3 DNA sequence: TGTGCCTTTTTACTAGCGGGAGGGTACGAGCAGTACTTC. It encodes CAFLLAGGYEQYF.

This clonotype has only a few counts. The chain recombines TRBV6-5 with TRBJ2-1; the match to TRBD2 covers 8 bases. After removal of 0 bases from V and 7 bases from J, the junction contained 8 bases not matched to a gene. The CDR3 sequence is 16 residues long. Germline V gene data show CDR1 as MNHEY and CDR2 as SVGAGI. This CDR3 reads CASSYSSGRLGNEQFF. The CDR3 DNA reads TGTGCCAGCAGTTACTCGAGCGGGAGACTCGGGAATGAGCAGTTCTTC.

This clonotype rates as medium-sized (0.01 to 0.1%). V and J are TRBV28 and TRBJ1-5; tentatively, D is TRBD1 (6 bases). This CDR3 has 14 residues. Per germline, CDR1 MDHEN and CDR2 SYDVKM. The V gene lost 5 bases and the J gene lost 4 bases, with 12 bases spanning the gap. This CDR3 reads CASSRQVGNQPQHF. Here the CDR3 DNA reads TGTGCCAGCAGTCGACAGGTTGGGAATCAGCCCCAGCATTTT.